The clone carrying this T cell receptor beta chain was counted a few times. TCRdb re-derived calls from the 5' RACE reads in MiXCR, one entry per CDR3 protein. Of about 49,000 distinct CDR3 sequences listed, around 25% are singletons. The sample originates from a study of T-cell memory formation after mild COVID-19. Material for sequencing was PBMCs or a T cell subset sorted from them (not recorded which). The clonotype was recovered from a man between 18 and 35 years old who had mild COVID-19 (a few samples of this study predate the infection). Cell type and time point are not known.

CDR3 in DNA: TGCGCCAGCAGCCAGCATACAGTCGATAATTCACCCCTCCACTTT. Protein sequence: CASSQHTVDNSPLHF. V usage is TRBV4-1 and J usage is TRBJ1-6; D is undetermined. The CDR3 totals 15 residues. CDR1 is MGHRA and CDR2 is YSYEKL in the germline V gene. V shed 3 bases and J shed 5 bases, with 11 bases lying between them.